Each of the 8 T cell receptor beta chains below was sequenced from the same sample in a study of cytotoxic CD8 clonotypes in ibrutinib-treated CLL. Clones were sequenced by immunoSEQ multiplex PCR, and TCRdb holds only the in-frame ones, with some missing. The table includes some 140,000 clones, about 91% detected once. Sequencing was performed on PBMCs, taken after 12 months of ibrutinib treatment. These receptors were obtained from a human donor with chronic lymphocytic leukemia.

The count of this clone is one. CDR3 residues: CASSLAWGDTEAFF. CDR3 nucleotide sequence: TGTGCCAGCAGCTTAGCCTGGGGAGACACTGAAGCTTTCTTT. The rearrangement links TRBV7-9 to TRBJ1-1; D is unresolved. CDR1 and CDR2 (germline): SEHNR, FQNEAQ (reference sequence). The CDR3 is 14 amino acids. The V gene lost 0 bases and the J gene lost 3 bases, with 8 bases spanning the gap.

The CDR3 protein is CASSPNGRGQGETQYF. DNA of the CDR3: TGTGCCAGCAGTCCTAATGGTAGGGGCCAGGGAGAGACCCAGTACTTC. The rearrangement links TRBV28 to TRBJ2-5; D perhaps matches TRBD1 (5 bases). V lost 5 bases, J lost 4 bases, and 20 bases lay in between. Germline CDR1 is MDHEN and CDR2 is SYDVKM. This CDR3 has 16 residues.

This chain uses TRBV19 with TRBJ2-2; D is unclear. V was pared by 5 bases and J by 7 bases, with 8 bases between. The germline V gene has CDR1 LNHDA and CDR2 SQIVND (reference sequence). The CDR3 contains 12 residues. In nucleotides, the CDR3 is TGTGCCAGTAGTCAGATCGACGGGGAGCTGTTTTTT. Translated: CASSQIDGELFF. The full variable domain, its missing parts supplied by reference TRBV19 and TRBJ2-2, is DGGITQSPKYLFRKEGQNVTLSCEQNLNHDAMYWYRQDPGQGLRLIYYSQIVNDFQKGDIAEGYSVSREKKESFPLTVTSAQKNPTAFYLCASSQIDGELFFGEGSRLTVL.

This clone has a single count. V is TRBV7-8 and J is TRBJ2-7; D gene unclear. The V gene's germline CDR1 is SGHVS and CDR2 FQNEAQ. The CDR3 has 13 residues. Trimming left V 5 bases short and J 3 bases short, with 11 bases between. CDR3 in amino acids: CASSEGRIYEQYF. In nucleotides, the CDR3 is TGTGCCAGCAGCGAAGGACGGATCTACGAGCAGTACTTC.

This clone was counted between two and nine times. The genes are TRBV28 and TRBJ1-1; D not resolved. The CDR3 contains 14 residues. Deletions cut 4 bases from V and 0 bases from J, with 9 bases between. Germline CDR1 reads MDHEN; CDR2 reads SYDVKM. In DNA, the CDR3 is TGTGCCAGCAGTTCAGACGGAATGAACACTGAAGCTTTCTTT. As protein: CASSSDGMNTEAFF.

This sequence joins TRBV11-2 and TRBJ2-7; D not resolved. V shed 0 bases and J shed 4 bases, with 7 bases lying between them. Per germline, CDR1 SGHAT and CDR2 FQNNGV. The CDR3 loop spans 13 amino acids. CDR3 amino acids: CASSLDVEYEQYF. The CDR3 DNA sequence: TGTGCCAGCAGCTTAGATGTCGAATACGAGCAGTACTTC.

The V call is TRBV6-5, the J call TRBJ1-5; a weak D match, TRBD1 (5 bases). Germline CDR1 reads MNHEY; CDR2 reads SVGAGI. V was pared by 6 bases and J by 2 bases, with 11 bases between. The CDR3 is made up of 14 amino acids. The CDR3 loop reads CASSRGGRNQPQHF. The CDR3 DNA is TGTGCCAGCAGCCGGGGGGGTCGCAATCAGCCCCAGCATTTT.

This clone was seen a single time. The chain links TRBV18 to TRBJ2-7, with D perhaps matching TRBD1 (6 bases). V was clipped by 3 bases and J by 5 bases, with 17 bases between them. The CDR3 consists of 15 residues. The germline V gene encodes CDR1 KGHSH and CDR2 LQKENI. CDR3 DNA: TGTGCCAGCTCACCTACCACAGGGAGTATGGACGAGCAGTACTTC. Its protein product is CASSPTTGSMDEQYF.